What follows describes a single TCR beta chain. The entry originates in a study of blood T cell repertoires in COVID-19. Those who participated ranged in age from 18 to 89 years and resided in approximately 23 US areas. The study assigned cohorts using participant-reported clinical history. Participants classified as exposed had met a COVID-19 case within 2 weeks before study entry. As processed by the authors: Nucleated cell counts were estimated from reference gene primer amplification. Profiling relied on immunoSEQ multiplex PCR, and the TCRdb table lists in-frame clones only, not all of them. V and J calls and clone size are those listed in that table; D and trimming were worked out from the DNA. The sample contains 300,000 to 350,000 clones, roughly 90% of which appear only once. Sequencing was carried out using PBMCs or T cells enriched from blood (not recorded which). The receptor's source is a woman in her twenties or thirties who had been exposed to COVID-19.

The CDR3 sequence is CSYRDGLSYEQYF. Here the CDR3 DNA reads TGCAGCTACCGTGACGGACTCTCCTACGAGCAGTACTTC. The chain combines TRBV29-1 with TRBJ2-7; D may be TRBD2 (5 bases). The germline V gene has CDR1 SQVTM and CDR2 ANQGSEA. V was shortened by 8 bases and J by 0 bases, with 14 bases between the two germline ends. There are 13 residues in the CDR3.